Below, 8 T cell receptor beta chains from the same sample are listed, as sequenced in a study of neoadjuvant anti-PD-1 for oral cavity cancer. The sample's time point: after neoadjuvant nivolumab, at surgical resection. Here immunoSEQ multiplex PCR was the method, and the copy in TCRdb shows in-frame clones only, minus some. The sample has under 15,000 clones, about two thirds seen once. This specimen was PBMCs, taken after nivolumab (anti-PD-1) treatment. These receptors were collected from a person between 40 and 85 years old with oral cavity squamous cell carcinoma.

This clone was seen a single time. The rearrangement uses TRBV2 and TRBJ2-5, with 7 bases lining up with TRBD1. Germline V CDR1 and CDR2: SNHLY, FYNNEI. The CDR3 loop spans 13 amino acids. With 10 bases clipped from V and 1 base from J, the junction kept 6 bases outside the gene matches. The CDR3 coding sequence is TGTGCCATCCTGGGACAGAGCCAAGAGACCCAGTACTTC. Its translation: CAILGQSQETQYF.

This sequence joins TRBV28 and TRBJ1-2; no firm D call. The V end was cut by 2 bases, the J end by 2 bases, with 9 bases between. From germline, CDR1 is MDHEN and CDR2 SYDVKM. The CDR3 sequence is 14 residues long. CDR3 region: CASSLGGQNYGYTF. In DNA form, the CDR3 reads TGTGCCAGCAGTTTAGGAGGGCAGAACTATGGCTACACCTTC.

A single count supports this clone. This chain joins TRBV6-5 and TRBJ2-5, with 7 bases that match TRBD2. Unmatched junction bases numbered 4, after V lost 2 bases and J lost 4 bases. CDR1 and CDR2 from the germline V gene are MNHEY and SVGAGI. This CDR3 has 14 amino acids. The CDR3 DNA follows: TGTGCCAGCAGTTACCAGGCGGGAGTAGAGACCCAGTACTTC. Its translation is CASSYQAGVETQYF.

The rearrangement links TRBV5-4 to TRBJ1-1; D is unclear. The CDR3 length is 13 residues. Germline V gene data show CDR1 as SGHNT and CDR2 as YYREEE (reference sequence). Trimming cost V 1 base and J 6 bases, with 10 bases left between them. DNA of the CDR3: TGTGCCAGCAGCTTGATCTCAAGGGCTGAAGCTTTCTTT. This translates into CASSLISRAEAFF.

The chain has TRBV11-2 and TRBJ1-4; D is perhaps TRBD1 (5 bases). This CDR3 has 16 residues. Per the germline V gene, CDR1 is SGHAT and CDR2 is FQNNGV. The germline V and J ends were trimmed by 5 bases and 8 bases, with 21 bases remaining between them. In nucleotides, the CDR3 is TGTGCCAGCAGCCTAGGCGTGGGCAGGGCGAGAGAAAAACTGTTTTTT. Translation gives CASSLGVGRAREKLFF.

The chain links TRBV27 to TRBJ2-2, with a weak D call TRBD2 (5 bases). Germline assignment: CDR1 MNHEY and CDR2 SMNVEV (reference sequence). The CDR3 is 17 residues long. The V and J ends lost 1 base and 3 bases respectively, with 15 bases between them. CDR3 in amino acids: CASSLLVSSTDTGELFF. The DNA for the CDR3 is TGTGCCAGCAGTTTATTGGTTTCTAGCACCGACACCGGGGAGCTGTTTTTT.

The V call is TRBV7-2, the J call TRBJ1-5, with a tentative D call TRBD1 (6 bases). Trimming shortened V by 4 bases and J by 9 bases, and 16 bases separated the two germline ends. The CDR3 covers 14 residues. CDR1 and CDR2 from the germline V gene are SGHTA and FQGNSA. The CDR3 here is CASSSNGLTGPQHF. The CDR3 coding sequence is TGTGCCAGCAGCTCAAATGGACTGACAGGGCCCCAGCATTTT.

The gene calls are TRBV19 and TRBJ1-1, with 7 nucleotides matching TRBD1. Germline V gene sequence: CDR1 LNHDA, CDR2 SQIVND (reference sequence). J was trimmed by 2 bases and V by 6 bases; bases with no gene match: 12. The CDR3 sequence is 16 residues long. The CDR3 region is CASSIAGQAPNTEAFF. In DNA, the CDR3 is TGTGCCAGTAGCATCGCCGGACAGGCGCCAAACACTGAAGCTTTCTTT. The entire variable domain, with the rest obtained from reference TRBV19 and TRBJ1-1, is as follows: DGGITQSPKYLFRKEGQNVTLSCEQNLNHDAMYWYRQDPGQGLRLIYYSQIVNDFQKGDIAEGYSVSREKKESFPLTVTSAQKNPTAFYLCASSIAGQAPNTEAFFGQGTRLTVV.